These 10 T cell receptor beta chains came from one sample sequenced in a study of T-cell memory formation after mild COVID-19. Via MiXCR, TCRdb re-called the 5' RACE reads, giving one row per CDR3 protein. The repertoire consists of about 400,000 distinct CDR3 sequences, with 20% to 30% occurring once and the leading ten covering around 13%. The sequencing sample was made of PBMCs or a T cell subset sorted from them (not recorded which). Receptors were obtained from an adult woman who had mild COVID-19 (a few samples of this study predate the infection). Cell type and time point are not known.

This clonotype was found a few times. The genes are TRBV7-8 and TRBJ1-4, with 7 bases fitting TRBD1. The CDR3 consists of 15 residues. V lost 4 bases, J lost 6 bases, and 8 bases stayed unmatched. Germline CDR1 SGHVS, CDR2 FQNEAQ. CDR3 amino acids: CASSYRTGEDEKLFF. For the CDR3, the DNA is TGTGCCAGCAGCTACAGAACAGGGGAAGATGAAAAACTGTTTTTT. The full variable domain, with the rest looked up from reference TRBV7-8 and TRBJ1-4, is GAGVSQSPRYKVAKRGQDVALRCDPISGHVSLFWYQQALGQGPEFLTYFQNEAQLDKSGLPSDRFFAERPEGSVSTLKIQRTQQEDSAVYLCASSYRTGEDEKLFFGSGTQLSVL.

Only a few counts were recorded for this clonotype. This rearrangement joins TRBV24-1 to TRBJ2-2, with no clear D. Germline CDR1 KGHDR, CDR2 SFDVKD. The CDR3 is 14 residues long. Trimming cost V 9 bases and J 6 bases, with 16 bases left between them. The CDR3 protein is CATAPLLTSGELFF. The CDR3, as DNA: TGTGCCACCGCTCCCCTACTTACCTCCGGGGAGCTGTTTTTT.

This clonotype was picked up a small number of times. This chain uses TRBV7-3 with TRBJ2-1, with TRBD2 matching 8 bases. J gave up 9 bases and V 5 bases, and 9 bases lay outside the gene matches. Germline V gene sequence: CDR1 SGHTA, CDR2 FQGTGA. The CDR3 is 14 residues long. CDR3: CASSPGGPRSEQFF. In nucleotides, the CDR3 is TGTGCCAGCAGCCCGGGAGGGCCGAGGAGTGAGCAGTTCTTC.

This rearrangement joins TRBV5-1 to TRBJ1-2; D perhaps matches TRBD1 (5 bases). Trimming pared 5 bases from V and 5 bases from J, leaving 13 bases between. This CDR3 spans 13 amino acids. Germline CDR1 is SGHRS and CDR2 is YFSETQ. As DNA, the CDR3 is TGCGCCAGCAGGACCGAGGCAGGGTATGGCTACACCTTC. Its translation is CASRTEAGYGYTF.

The rearrangement uses TRBV7-9 and TRBJ2-4, with 7 positions matching TRBD2. Trimming at V came to 5 bases and at J to 6 bases, leaving 7 bases not matched to a gene. CDR1 and CDR2 from the germline V gene are SEHNR and FQNEAQ (reference sequence). The CDR3 is 14 residues long. The CDR3 sequence is CASSEGSGGNIQYF. CDR3 in DNA: TGTGCCAGCAGCGAGGGGTCGGGGGGAAACATTCAGTACTTC.

In its sample, this clonotype was seen a few times. The chain is built from TRBV27 and TRBJ2-7, with 8 bases lining up with TRBD1. The CDR3 length is 15 residues. V lost 1 base to trimming and J lost 6 bases; unmatched junction nucleotides: 8. Germline-derived CDR1 and CDR2 are MNHEY and SMNVEV (reference sequence). CDR3 DNA sequence: TGTGCCAGCAGTTTATGGGCCAGGGGGCGAAGCGAGCAGTACTTC. This translates into CASSLWARGRSEQYF.

The gene calls are TRBV27 and TRBJ1-5, with 8 positions matching TRBD1. Trimming removed 5 bases from V and 6 bases from J; junction bases left unmatched: 12. The CDR3 has 16 residues. Germline V lookup: CDR1 MNHEY, CDR2 SMNVEV (reference sequence). The CDR3 here is CASSPRTGPGRQPQHF. Here the CDR3 DNA reads TGTGCCAGCAGTCCCCGGACAGGGCCGGGACGTCAGCCCCAGCATTTT.

This clonotype was seen repeatedly, ten times or more. The chain links TRBV7-2 to TRBJ1-3; 11 bases match TRBD1. The germline V gene has CDR1 SGHTA and CDR2 FQGNSA. CDR3 length: 15 amino acids. Unmatched junction bases numbered 4, after V lost 5 bases and J lost 4 bases. CDR3 DNA sequence: TGTGCCAGCAGCCTGGACAGGGGGCAGGGAAACACCATATATTTT. Translating gives CASSLDRGQGNTIYF.

A note on this clonotype: Mismatch with germline at one junction end may stem from a read error. The V call is TRBV19, the J call TRBJ2-7; D is perhaps TRBD2 (5 bases). The CDR3 spans 14 residues. Per the germline V gene, CDR1 is LNHDA and CDR2 is SQIVND (reference sequence). The CDR3 here is CASSKGLSSNEQYF. The DNA for the CDR3 is TGTGCCAGTAGTAAAGGACTTAGCTCCAACGAGCAGTACTTC.

This clonotype occurred many times. The rearrangement joins TRBV7-6 to TRBJ2-2; tentative D call: TRBD1 (6 bases). Per germline, CDR1 SGHVS and CDR2 FNYEAQ. This CDR3 comprises 13 residues. Trimming stripped 7 bases from V and 4 bases from J, with 10 bases between. DNA for the CDR3: TGTGCCAGCACAGGGGAACGCACCGGGGAGCTGTTTTTT. It codes for CASTGERTGELFF. Complete variable domain (other parts from reference TRBV7-6 and TRBJ2-2): GAGVSQSPRYKVTKRGQDVALRCDPISGHVSLYWYRQALGQGPEFLTYFNYEAQQDKSGLPNDRFSAERPEGSISTLTIQRTEQRDSAMYRCASTGERTGELFFGEGSRLTVL.